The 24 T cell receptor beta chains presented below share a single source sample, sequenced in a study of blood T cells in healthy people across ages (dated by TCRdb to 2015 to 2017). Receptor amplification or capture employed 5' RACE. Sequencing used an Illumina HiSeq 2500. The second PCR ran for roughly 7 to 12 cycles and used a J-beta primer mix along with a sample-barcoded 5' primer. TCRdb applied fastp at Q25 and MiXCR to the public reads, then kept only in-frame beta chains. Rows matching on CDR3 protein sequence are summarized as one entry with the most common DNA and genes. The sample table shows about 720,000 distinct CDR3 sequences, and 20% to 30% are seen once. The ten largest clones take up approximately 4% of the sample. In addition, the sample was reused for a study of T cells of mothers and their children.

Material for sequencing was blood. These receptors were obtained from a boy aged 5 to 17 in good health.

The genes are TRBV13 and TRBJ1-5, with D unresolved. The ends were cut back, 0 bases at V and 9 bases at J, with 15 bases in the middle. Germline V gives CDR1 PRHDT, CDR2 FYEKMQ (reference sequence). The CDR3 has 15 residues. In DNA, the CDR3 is TGTGCCAGCAGCTTAGGACTTGAAAACAAAGGGCCCCAGCATTTT. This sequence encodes CASSLGLENKGPQHF. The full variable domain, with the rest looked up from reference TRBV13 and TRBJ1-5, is AAGVIQSPRHLIKEKRETATLKCYPIPRHDTVYWYQQGPGQDPQFLISFYEKMQSDKGSIPDRFSAQQFSDYHSELNMSSLELGDSALYFCASSLGLENKGPQHFGDGTRLSIL.

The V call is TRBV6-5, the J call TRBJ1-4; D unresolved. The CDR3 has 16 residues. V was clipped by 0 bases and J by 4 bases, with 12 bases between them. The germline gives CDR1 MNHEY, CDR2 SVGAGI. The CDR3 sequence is CASSYSSPVLNEKLFF. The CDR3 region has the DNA TGTGCCAGCAGTTACTCCAGCCCAGTACTTAATGAAAAACTGTTTTTT.

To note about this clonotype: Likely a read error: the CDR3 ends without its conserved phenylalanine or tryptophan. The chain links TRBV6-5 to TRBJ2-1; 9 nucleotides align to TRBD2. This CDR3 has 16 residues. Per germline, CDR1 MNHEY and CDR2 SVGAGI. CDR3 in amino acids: CASSYGRGLAVNGQFL. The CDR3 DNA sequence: TGTGCCAGCAGTTACGGGCGGGGACTAGCAGTCAATGGGCAGTTCCTC.

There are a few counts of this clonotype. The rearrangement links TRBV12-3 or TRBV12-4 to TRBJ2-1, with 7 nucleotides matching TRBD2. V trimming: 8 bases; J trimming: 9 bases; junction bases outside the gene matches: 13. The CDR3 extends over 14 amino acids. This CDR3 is CASGPGLTGGEQFF. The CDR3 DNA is TGTGCCAGCGGTCCGGGACTAACCGGGGGTGAGCAGTTCTTC.

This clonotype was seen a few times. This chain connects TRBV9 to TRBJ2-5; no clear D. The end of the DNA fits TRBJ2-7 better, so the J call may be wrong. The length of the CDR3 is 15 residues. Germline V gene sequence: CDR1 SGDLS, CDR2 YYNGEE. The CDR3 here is CASSVASNPSYEQYF. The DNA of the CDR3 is TGTGCCAGCAGCGTAGCCTCAAACCCCTCCTACGAGCAGTACTTC.

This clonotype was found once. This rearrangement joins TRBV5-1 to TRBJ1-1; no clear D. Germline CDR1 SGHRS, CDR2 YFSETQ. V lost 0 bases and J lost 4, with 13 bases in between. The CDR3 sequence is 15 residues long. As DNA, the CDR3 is TGCGCCAGCAGCTTGGGTGACTCTTCGGGCACTGAAGCTTTCTTT. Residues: CASSLGDSSGTEAFF.

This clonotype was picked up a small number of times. The CDR3 sequence: CASSSTGASAYEQYF. In DNA form, the CDR3 reads TGTGCCAGCAGTTCAACAGGGGCTTCGGCCTACGAGCAGTACTTC. The chain recombines TRBV6-5 with TRBJ2-7; 7 positions match TRBD1. CDR1 MNHEY and CDR2 SVGAGI come from the germline V gene. There are 15 residues in the CDR3. The V and J ends lost 4 bases and 2 bases, in that order; junction bases with no gene match: 8.

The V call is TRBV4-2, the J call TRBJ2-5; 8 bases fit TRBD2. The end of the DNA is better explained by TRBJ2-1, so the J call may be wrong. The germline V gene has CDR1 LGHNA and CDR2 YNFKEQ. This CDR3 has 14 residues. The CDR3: CASSQGASGNEQFF. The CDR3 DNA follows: TGTGCCAGCAGCCAAGGGGCTAGCGGGAATGAGCAGTTCTTC.

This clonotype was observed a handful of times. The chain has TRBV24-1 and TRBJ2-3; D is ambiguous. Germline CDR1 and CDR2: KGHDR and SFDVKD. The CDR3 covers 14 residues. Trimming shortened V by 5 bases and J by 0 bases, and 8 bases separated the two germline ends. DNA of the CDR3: TGTGCCACCAGTGCGTCACCAAGCACAGATACGCAGTATTTT. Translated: CATSASPSTDTQYF.

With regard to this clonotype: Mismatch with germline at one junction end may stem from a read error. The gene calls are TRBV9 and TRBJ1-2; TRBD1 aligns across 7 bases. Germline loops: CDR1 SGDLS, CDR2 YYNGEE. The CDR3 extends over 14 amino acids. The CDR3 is CVSRGTVGGHGYTF. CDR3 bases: TGTGTCAGCAGGGGGACAGTAGGGGGCCATGGCTACACCTTC. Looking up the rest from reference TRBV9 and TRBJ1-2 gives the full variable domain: DSGVTQTPKHLITATGQRVTLRCSPRSGDLSVYWYQQSLDQGLQFLIQYYNGEERAKGNILERFSAQQFPDLHSELNLSSLELGDSALYFCVSRGTVGGHGYTFGSGTRLTVV.

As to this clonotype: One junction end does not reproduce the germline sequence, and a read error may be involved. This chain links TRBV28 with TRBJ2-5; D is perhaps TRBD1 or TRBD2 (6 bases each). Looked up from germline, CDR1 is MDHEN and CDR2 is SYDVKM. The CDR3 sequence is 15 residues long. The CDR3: CASSLSGAQYETQYF. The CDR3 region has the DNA TGTGCCAGCAGTTTATCGGGGGCGCAGTATGAGACCCAGTATTTC.

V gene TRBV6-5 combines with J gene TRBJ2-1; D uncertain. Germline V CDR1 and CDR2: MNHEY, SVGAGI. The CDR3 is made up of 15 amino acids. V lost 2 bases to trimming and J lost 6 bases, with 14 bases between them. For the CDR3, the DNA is TGTGCCAGCAGTTACGCGCCCATGGGGATCAATGAGCAGTTCTTC. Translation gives CASSYAPMGINEQFF.

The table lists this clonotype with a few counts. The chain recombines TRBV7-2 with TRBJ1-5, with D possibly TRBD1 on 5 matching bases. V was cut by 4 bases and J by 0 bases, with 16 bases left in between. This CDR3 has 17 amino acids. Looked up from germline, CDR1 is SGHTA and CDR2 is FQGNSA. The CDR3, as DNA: TGTGCCAGCAGCTCTCAGGGACTTCACCATAGCAATCAGCCCCAGCATTTT. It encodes CASSSQGLHHSNQPQHF.

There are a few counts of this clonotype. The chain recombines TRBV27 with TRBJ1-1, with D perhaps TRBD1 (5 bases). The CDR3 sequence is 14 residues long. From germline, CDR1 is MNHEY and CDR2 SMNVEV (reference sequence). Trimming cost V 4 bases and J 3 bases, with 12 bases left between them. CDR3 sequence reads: CASSSLGPYTEAFF. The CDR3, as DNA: TGTGCCAGCAGTTCCTTGGGACCTTACACTGAAGCTTTCTTT.

CDR3 sequence: CASSIPGNEQFF. Here the CDR3 DNA reads TGTGCCAGTAGTATTCCGGGCAATGAGCAGTTCTTC. V is TRBV19 and J is TRBJ2-1; no definite D call. The CDR3 is 12 amino acids. Between the trimmed V and J ends, which lost 3 bases and 6 bases, there was a span of 6 bases. The germline CDR1 and CDR2 sequences are LNHDA and SQIVND (reference sequence). Full variable domain (rest looked up from reference TRBV19 and TRBJ2-1): DGGITQSPKYLFRKEGQNVTLSCEQNLNHDAMYWYRQDPGQGLRLIYYSQIVNDFQKGDIAEGYSVSREKKESFPLTVTSAQKNPTAFYLCASSIPGNEQFFGPGTRLTVL.

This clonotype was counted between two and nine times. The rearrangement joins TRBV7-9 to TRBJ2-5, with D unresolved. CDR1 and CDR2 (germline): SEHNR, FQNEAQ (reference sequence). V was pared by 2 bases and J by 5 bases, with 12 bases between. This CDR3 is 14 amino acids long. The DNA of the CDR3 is TGTGCCAGCAGCTTACAGGCGGAGACGGAGACCCAGTACTTC. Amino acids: CASSLQAETETQYF.

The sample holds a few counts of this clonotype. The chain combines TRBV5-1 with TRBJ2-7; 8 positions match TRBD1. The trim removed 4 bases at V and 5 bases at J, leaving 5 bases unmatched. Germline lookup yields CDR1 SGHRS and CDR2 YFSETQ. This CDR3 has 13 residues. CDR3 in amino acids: CASSPDRVNEQYF. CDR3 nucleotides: TGCGCCAGCAGCCCGGACAGGGTCAACGAGCAGTACTTC.

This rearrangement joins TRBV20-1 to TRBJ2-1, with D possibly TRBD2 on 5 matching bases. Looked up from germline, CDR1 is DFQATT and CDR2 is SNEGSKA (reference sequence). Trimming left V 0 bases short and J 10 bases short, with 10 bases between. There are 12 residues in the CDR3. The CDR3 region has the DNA TGCAGTGCTAGAGAAGCAACTAGGGAGCAGTTCTTC. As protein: CSAREATREQFF.

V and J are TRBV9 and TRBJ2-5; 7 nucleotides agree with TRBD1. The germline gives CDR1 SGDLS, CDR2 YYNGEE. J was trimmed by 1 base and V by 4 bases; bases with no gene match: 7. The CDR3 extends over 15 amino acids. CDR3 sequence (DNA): TGTGCCAGCAGCCCCGGGACAGCCACCCAAGAGACCCAGTACTTC. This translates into CASSPGTATQETQYF.

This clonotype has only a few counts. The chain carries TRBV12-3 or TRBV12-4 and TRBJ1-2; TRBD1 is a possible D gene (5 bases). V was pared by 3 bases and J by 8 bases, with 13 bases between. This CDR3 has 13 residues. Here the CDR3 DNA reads TGTGCCAGCAGTTTTTTCCAGGGAAACGGCTACACCTTC. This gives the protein CASSFFQGNGYTF.

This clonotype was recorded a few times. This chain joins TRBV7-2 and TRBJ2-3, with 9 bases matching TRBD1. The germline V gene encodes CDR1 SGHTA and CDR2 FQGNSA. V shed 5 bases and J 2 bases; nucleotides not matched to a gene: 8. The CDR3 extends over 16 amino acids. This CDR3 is CASSPDRTGATDTQYF. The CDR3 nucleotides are TGTGCCAGCAGCCCCGACCGGACAGGGGCCACAGATACGCAGTATTTT.

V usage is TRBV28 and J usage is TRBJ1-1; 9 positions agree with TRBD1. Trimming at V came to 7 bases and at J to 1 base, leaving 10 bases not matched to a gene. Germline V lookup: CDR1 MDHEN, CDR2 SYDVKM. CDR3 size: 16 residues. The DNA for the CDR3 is TGTGCCAGCACGGCCGGGACAGGGACGACGAACACTGAAGCTTTCTTT. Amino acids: CASTAGTGTTNTEAFF.

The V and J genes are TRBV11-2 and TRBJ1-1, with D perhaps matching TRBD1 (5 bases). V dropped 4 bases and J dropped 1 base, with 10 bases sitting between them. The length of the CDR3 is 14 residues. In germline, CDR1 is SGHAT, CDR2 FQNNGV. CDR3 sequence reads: CASSSLTGNTEAFF. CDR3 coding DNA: TGTGCCAGCAGCTCGCTAACAGGGAACACTGAAGCTTTCTTT.

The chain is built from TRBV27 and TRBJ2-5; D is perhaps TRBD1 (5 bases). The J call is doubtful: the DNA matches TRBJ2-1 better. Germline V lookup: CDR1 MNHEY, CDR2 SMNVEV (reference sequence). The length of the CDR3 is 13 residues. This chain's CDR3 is CASSSVISGEQFF. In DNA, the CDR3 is TGTGCCAGCAGTTCCGTGATTTCAGGGGAGCAGTTCTTC.